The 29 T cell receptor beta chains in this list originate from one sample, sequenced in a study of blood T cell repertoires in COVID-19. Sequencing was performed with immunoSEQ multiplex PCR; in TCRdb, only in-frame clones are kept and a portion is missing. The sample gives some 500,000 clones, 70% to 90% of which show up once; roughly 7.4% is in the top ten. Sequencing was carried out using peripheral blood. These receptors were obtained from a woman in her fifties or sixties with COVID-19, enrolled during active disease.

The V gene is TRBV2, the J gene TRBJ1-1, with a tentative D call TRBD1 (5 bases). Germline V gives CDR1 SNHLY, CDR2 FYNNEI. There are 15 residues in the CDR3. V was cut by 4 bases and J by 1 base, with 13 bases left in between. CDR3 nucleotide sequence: TGTGCCAGCAGTGGACAGAGACGGTGGAACACTGAAGCTTTCTTT. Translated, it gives CASSGQRRWNTEAFF.

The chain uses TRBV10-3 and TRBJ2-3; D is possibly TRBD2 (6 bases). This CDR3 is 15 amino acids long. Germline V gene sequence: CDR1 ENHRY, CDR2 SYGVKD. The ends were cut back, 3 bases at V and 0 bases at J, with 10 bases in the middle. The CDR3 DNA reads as TGTGCCATCAGTGACTGGGGGGTAAGCACAGATACGCAGTATTTT. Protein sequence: CAISDWGVSTDTQYF.

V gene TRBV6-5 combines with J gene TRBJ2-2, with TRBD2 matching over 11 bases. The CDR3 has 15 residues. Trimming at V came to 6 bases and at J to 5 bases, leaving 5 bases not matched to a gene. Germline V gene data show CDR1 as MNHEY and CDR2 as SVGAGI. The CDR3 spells CASRLAGAATGELFF. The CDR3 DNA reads TGTGCCAGCAGACTAGCGGGGGCGGCGACCGGGGAGCTGTTTTTT.

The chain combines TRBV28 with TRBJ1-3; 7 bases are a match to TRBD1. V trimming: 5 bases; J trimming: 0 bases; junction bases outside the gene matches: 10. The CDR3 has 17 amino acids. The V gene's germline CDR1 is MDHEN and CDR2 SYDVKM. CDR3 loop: CASSLLGQSDSGNTIYF. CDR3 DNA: TGTGCCAGCAGTCTCTTGGGACAGTCAGACTCTGGAAACACCATATATTTT.

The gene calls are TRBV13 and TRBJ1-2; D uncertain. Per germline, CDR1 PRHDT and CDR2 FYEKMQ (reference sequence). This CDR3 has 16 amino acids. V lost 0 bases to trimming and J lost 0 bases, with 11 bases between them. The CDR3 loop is CASSLGSRSSNYGYTF. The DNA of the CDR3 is TGTGCCAGCAGCTTAGGGAGCAGGTCGTCTAACTATGGCTACACCTTC.

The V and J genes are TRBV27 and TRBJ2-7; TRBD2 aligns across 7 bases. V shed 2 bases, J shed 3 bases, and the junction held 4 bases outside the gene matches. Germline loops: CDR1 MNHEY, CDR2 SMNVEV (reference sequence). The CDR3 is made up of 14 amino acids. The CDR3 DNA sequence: TGTGCCAGCAGTTTAACGGGGAGGGGCTACGAGCAGTACTTC. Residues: CASSLTGRGYEQYF.

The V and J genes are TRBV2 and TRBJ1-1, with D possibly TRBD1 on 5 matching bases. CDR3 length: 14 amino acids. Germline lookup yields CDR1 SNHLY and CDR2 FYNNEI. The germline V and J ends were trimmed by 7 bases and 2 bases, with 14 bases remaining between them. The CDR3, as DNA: TGTGCCAGCAAGATCGACAGAACCAACACTGAAGCTTTCTTT. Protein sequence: CASKIDRTNTEAFF.

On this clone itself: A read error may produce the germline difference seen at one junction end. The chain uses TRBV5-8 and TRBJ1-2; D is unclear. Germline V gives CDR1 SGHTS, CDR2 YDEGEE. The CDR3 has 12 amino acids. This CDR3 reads CASSLGSDPSIF. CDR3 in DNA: TGTGCCAGCAGCCTCGGGAGCGACCCTTCTATCTTC.

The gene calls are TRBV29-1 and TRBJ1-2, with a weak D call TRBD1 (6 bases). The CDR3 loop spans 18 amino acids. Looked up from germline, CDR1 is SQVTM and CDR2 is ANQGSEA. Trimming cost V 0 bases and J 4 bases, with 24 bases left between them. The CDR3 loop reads CSVEDAGAQRGMGYGYTF. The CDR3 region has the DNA TGCAGCGTTGAAGACGCGGGGGCCCAAAGGGGCATGGGCTATGGCTACACCTTC.

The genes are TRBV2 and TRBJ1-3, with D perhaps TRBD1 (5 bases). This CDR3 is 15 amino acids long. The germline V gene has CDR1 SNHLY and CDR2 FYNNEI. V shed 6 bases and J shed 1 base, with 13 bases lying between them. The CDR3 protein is CASSPGEGSGNTIYF. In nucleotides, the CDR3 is TGTGCCAGCAGCCCGGGGGAGGGATCTGGAAACACCATATATTTT.

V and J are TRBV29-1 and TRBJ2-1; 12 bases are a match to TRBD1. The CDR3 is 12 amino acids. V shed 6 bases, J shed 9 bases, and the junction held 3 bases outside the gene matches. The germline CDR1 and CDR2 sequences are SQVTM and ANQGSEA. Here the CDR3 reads CSVGQGAIEQFF. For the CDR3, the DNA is TGCAGCGTGGGACAGGGGGCAATTGAGCAGTTCTTC.

The CDR3 protein is CASSGPLAGGDTQYF. CDR3 DNA: TGCGCCAGCAGCGGACCACTAGCGGGGGGGGATACGCAGTATTTT. V gene TRBV5-1 combines with J gene TRBJ2-3, with 13 positions matching TRBD2. The V and J ends lost 4 bases and 6 bases, in that order; junction bases with no gene match: 5. Germline V gene lookup returns CDR1 SGHRS and CDR2 YFSETQ. The CDR3 runs to 15 residues.

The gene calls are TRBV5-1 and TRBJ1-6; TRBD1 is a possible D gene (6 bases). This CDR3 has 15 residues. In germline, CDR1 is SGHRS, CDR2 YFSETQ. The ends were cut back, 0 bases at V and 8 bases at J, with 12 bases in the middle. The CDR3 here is CASSLGGPDYSPLHF. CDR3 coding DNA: TGCGCCAGCAGCTTGGGGGGGCCCGATTATTCACCCCTCCACTTT.

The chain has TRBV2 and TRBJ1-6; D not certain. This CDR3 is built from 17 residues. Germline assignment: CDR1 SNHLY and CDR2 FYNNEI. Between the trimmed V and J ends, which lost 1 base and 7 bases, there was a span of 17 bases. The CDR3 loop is CASSEDPSTFVNSPLHF. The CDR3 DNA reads TGTGCCAGCAGTGAAGACCCATCTACTTTCGTGAATTCACCCCTCCACTTT.

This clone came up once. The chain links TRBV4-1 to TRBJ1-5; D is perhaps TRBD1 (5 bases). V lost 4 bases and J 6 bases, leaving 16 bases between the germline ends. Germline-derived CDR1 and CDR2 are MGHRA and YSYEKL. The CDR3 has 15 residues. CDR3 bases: TGCGCCAGCAGCCTGACAGTAAAGGCAGGTCAGCCCCAGCATTTT. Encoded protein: CASSLTVKAGQPQHF.

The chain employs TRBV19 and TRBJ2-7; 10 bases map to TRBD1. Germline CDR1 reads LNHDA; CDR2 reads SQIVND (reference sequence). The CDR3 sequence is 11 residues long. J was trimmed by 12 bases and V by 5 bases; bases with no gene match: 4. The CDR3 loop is CASSDRDRGYF. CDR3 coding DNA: TGTGCCAGTAGTGACCGGGACAGGGGGTACTTC.

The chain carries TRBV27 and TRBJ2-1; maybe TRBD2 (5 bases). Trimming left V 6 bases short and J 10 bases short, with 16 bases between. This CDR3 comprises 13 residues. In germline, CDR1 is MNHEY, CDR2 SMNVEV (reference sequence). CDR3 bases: TGTGCCAGCAGCCTATTCTCGGGGATGGAGCAGTTCTTC. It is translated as CASSLFSGMEQFF.

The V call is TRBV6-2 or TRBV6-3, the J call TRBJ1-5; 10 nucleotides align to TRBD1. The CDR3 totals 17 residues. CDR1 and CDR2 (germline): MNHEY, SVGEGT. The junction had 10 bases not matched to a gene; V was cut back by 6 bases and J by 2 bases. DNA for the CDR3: TGTGCCAGCAGCTCCGGGGACAGGGGATCCGGCAATCAGCCCCAGCATTTT. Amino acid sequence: CASSSGDRGSGNQPQHF.

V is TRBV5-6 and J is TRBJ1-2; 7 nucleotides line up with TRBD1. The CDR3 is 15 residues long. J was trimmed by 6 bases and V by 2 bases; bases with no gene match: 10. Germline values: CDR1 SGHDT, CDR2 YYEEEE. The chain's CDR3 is CASSLGGAGFNGYTF. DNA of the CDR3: TGTGCCAGCAGCTTAGGGGGCGCAGGGTTTAATGGCTACACCTTC.

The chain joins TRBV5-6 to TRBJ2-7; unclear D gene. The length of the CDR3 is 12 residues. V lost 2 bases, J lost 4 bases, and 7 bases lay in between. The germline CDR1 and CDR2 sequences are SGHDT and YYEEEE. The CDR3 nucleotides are TGTGCCAGCAGCTTTTCGGTTTACGAGCAGTACTTC. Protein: CASSFSVYEQYF.

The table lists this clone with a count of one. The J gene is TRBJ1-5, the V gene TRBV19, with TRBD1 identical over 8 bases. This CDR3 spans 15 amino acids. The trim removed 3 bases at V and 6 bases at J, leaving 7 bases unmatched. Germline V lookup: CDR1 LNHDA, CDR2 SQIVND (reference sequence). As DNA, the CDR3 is TGTGCCAGTAGTATCGGACAGGGTCGGGGTCAGCCCCAGCATTTT. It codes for CASSIGQGRGQPQHF.

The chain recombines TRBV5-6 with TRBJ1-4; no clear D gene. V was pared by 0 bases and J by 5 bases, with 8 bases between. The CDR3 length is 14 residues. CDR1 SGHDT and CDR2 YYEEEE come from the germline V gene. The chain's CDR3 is CASSLGRGNEKLFF. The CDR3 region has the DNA TGTGCCAGCAGCTTGGGGCGCGGAAATGAAAAACTGTTTTTT.

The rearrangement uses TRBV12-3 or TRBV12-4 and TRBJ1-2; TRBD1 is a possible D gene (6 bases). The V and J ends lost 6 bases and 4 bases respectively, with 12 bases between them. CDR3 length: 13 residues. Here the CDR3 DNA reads TGTGCCAGCAGACAACAGGGAACCTATGGCTACACCTTC. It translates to CASRQQGTYGYTF.

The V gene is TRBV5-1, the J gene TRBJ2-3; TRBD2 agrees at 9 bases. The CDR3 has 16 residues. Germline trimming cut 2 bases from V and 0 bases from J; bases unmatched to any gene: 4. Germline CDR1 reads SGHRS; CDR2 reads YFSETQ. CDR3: CASSLERGVSTDTQYF. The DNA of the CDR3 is TGCGCCAGCAGCTTAGAGCGGGGGGTGAGCACAGATACGCAGTATTTT.

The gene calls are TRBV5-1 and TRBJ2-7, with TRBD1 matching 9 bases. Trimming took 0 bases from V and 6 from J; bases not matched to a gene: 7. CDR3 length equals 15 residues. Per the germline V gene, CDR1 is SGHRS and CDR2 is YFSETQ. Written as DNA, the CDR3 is TGCGCCAGCAGCTTGGAGGGACAGGGCTCGGCCGAGCAGTACTTC. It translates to CASSLEGQGSAEQYF.

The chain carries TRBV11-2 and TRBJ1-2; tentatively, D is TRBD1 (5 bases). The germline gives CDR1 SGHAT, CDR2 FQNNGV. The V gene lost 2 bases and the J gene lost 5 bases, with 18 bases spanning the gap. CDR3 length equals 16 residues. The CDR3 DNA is TGTGCCAGCAGCTTATTCGGCGGGGACGGTTCGTATGGCTACACCTTC. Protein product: CASSLFGGDGSYGYTF.

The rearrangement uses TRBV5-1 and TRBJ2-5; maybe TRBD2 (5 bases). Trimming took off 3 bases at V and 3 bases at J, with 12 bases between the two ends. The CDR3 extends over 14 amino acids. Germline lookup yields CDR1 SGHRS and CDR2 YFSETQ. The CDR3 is CASSWRPAEETQYF. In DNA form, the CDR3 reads TGCGCCAGCAGCTGGAGGCCGGCCGAAGAGACCCAGTACTTC.

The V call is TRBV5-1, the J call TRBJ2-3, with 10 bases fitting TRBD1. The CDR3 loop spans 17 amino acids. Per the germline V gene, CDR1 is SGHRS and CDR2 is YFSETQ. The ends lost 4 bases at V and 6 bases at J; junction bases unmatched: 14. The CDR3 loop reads CASSPGTGVPGPDTQYF. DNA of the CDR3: TGCGCCAGCAGCCCGGGGACAGGGGTCCCAGGCCCCGATACGCAGTATTTT. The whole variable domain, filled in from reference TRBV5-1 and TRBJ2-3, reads KAGVTQTPRYLIKTRGQQVTLSCSPISGHRSVSWYQQTPGQGLQFLFEYFSETQRNKGNFPGRFSGRQFSNSRSEMNVSTLELGDSALYLCASSPGTGVPGPDTQYFGPGTRLTVL.

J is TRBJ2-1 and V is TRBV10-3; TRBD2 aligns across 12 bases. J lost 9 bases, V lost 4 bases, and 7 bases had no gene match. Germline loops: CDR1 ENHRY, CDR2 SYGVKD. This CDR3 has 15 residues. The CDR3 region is CAISARLAGVAEQFF. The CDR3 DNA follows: TGTGCCATCAGTGCCCGACTAGCGGGGGTTGCTGAGCAGTTCTTC.